This note documents a single T cell receptor (beta chain) sequence. The specificity of this receptor is unknown. No per-base quality is available; no much larger clone lies one base away. The time point label for this specimen denotes: before neoadjuvant nivolumab. Patients were newly diagnosed with stage II-IVA oral cavity squamous cell carcinoma and had received no prior systemic or radiation treatment. The cohort was made up of patients with locally advanced, HPV-negative oral cavity squamous cell carcinoma. Peripheral blood mononuclear cells were analyzed directly and were not maintained or expanded in culture. The samples were obtained from a longitudinal correlative study of a single-arm phase II trial testing neoadjuvant nivolumab in oral cavity squamous cell carcinoma. Subject-matched pre- and post-treatment PBMCs and tumors from three responders and three non-responders were subjected to genomic DNA-based TCRbeta sequencing. Peripheral blood mononuclear cells were collected before nivolumab treatment and again after treatment, at the time of surgery. Genomic DNA was isolated from PBMCs using the Maxwell RSC DNA from Cells kit.

CDR1 and CDR2 were assigned from the germline V gene (reference sequence) as LNHDA and SQIVND. Inclusive of the bounding cysteine and phenylalanine, the CDR3 is 16 residues long. Of the read, only the CDR3 DNA is kept; its 48 bases are in frame from base 1. V has 3 bases trimmed and J has 0 bases trimmed; junction bases matching no gene number 5. The record originates from a study of neoadjuvant anti-PD-1 for oral cavity cancer listed by TCRdb under 2021. Describing the broader study: Three to four biweekly doses of nivolumab at 3 mg/kg were mostly administered to patients before curative-intent surgical resection. An approximately 32% response rate was observed in the parent correlative cohort, in which more than nine patients were included. A fourth nivolumab dose was given around day 43 to patients without progression, and definitive surgical resection was performed in those patients on days 50-56. Under RECIST 1.1, patients with complete response, partial response or stable disease were classed as responders, and patients with progression were classed as non-responders. General findings and caveats noted by the study authors: TCR analyses included only a few patients per response group, and the authors called for larger cohorts for validation. Higher pretreatment blood Treg/Th17 ratios correlated with higher pretreatment blood TCRbeta clonality and lower post-treatment tumor TCRbeta clonality. After neoadjuvant nivolumab, non-responders showed significantly higher T cell clonality (Gini index) in PBMCs than responders did.

PBMC libraries used mostly about 450 ng of input genomic DNA for deep sequencing, with six replicates per sample. The immunoSEQ hsTCRbeta kit was used to prepare TCRbeta libraries, following the manufacturer's instructions. The completed libraries were mixed into a single pool at 3 nM, then sequenced with an Illumina NovaSeq 6000 S4 flow cell. The study's processing was this. The immunoSEQ Analyzer handled quality control and preprocessing of the raw data. The analysis was limited to productive rearrangements, and each clonotype was defined by a unique CDR3 amino acid sequence. Repertoire clonality was estimated as the Gini-Simpson index, computed with the R package tcR. Student's t test was used to compare Gini indices, and Pearson correlation was used to assess associations with tumor size change. TCRdb took over this immuneACCESS table, retaining in-frame rearrangements with V and J assigned. Such tables are incomplete; in checked studies, under half of the missing clones stem from an unresolved V gene, and the remainder is unexplained. The V and J calls and the clone size are those of that table, but D and trimming were determined from the DNA. This sample is represented by 17,000 or so clones; around three quarters of them were singletons. Approximately 3% of the sample lies in the top ten.

The material was PBMCs, obtained before nivolumab (anti-PD-1) treatment. The rearranged chain carries TRBV19 and TRBJ2-1, with 7 central nucleotides matching TRBD2. This clonotype originated in a person aged 40 to 85 with oral cavity squamous cell carcinoma. The DNA reads TGTGCCAGTAGTATGAAACGCGGGAGCTCCTACAATGAGCAGTTCTTC. This codes for CASSMKRGSSYNEQFF. Reference TRBV19 and TRBJ2-1 proteins supply the regions before and after the CDR3; the full variable domain is: DGGITQSPKYLFRKEGQNVTLSCEQNLNHDAMYWYRQDPGQGLRLIYYSQIVNDFQKGDIAEGYSVSREKKESFPLTVTSAQKNPTAFYLCASSMKRGSSYNEQFFGPGTRLTVL.